The 31 T cell receptor beta chains reported below all come from one sample, sequenced in a study of cytomegalovirus exposure and HLA in healthy donors. Amplification used 60 Vbeta primers and 13 Jbeta primers. Using immunoSEQ multiplex PCR, the repertoire was profiled, and TCRdb retains in-frame clones only, with some absent. The repertoire table contains 180,000 or so clones. Sequenced material: PBMCs. These receptors were taken from a boy younger than 18 in good health and CMV-seronegative.

This rearrangement joins TRBV11-1 to TRBJ1-1; D is ambiguous. The CDR3 extends over 15 amino acids. V lost 2 bases to trimming and J lost 4 bases, with 14 bases between them. Germline V lookup: CDR1 SGHAT, CDR2 FQDESV (reference sequence). The CDR3 nucleotides read TGTGCCAGCAGCTTAATGGCCGGGCGGGGCACTGAAGCTTTCTTT. This translates into CASSLMAGRGTEAFF.

This chain joins TRBV9 and TRBJ1-4, with 7 positions matching TRBD1. The germline CDR1 and CDR2 sequences are SGDLS and YYNGEE. After removal of 0 bases from V and 5 bases from J, the junction contained 4 bases not matched to a gene. This CDR3 spans 15 amino acids. Here the CDR3 reads CASSVGGTENEKLFF. The CDR3 DNA follows: TGTGCCAGCAGCGTAGGAGGGACAGAGAATGAAAAACTGTTTTTT.

The rearrangement joins TRBV7-2 to TRBJ2-5, with 8 bases lining up with TRBD1. J was trimmed by 4 bases and V by 7 bases; bases with no gene match: 8. The V gene's germline CDR1 is SGHTA and CDR2 FQGNSA. The CDR3 totals 14 residues. The CDR3 region has the DNA TGTGCCAGCAAAACAGGGGGTCTAGGAGAGACCCAGTACTTC. This codes for CASKTGGLGETQYF.

The chain has TRBV19 and TRBJ1-2, with D tentatively TRBD1 (5 bases). V gave up 1 base and J gave up 6 bases, with 12 bases separating them. Germline V gene data show CDR1 as LNHDA and CDR2 as SQIVND (reference sequence). This CDR3 has 14 amino acids. CDR3 loop: CASSIVGPGNGYTF. The CDR3 nucleotides are TGTGCCAGTAGTATAGTCGGGCCAGGGAATGGCTACACCTTC.

This chain uses TRBV10-3 with TRBJ1-5; 7 bases agree with TRBD1. Germline CDR1 and CDR2: ENHRY and SYGVKD. J gave up 0 bases and V 8 bases, and 13 bases lay outside the gene matches. The CDR3 has 17 residues. CDR3 nucleotide sequence: TGTGCCATCTCCCCTGGGGGGACAGAGAATAGCAATCAGCCCCAGCATTTT. It encodes CAISPGGTENSNQPQHF.

The chain links TRBV7-2 to TRBJ2-7; 11 nucleotides line up with TRBD2. CDR3 length equals 17 residues. V gave up 5 bases and J gave up 2 bases; unmatched junction bases: 11. Germline loops: CDR1 SGHTA, CDR2 FQGNSA. This chain's CDR3 is CASSPRGLAGGTYEQYF. In DNA, the CDR3 is TGTGCCAGCAGCCCCCGGGGGCTAGCGGGGGGAACCTACGAGCAGTACTTC.

The V call is TRBV6-1, the J call TRBJ1-1; no reliable D call. V lost 5 bases to trimming and J lost 1 base, with 8 bases between them. This CDR3 is 13 amino acids long. CDR1 is MNHNS, CDR2 SASEGT, per germline. CDR3 coding DNA: TGTGCCAGCAGTTCGGGGTCGAACACTGAAGCTTTCTTT. Its protein is CASSSGSNTEAFF.

V gene TRBV4-2 combines with J gene TRBJ2-2, with D tentatively TRBD1 (5 bases). The CDR3 is 15 amino acids. V lost 1 base to trimming and J lost 4 bases, with 10 bases between them. The germline gives CDR1 LGHNA, CDR2 YNFKEQ. The CDR3 reads CASSQATATTGELFF. The CDR3 coding sequence is TGTGCCAGCAGCCAAGCGACAGCTACCACCGGGGAGCTGTTTTTT.

The V gene is TRBV19, the J gene TRBJ2-1, with a tentative D call TRBD2 (6 bases). From germline, CDR1 is LNHDA and CDR2 SQIVND (reference sequence). This CDR3 contains 14 residues. The V end was cut by 3 bases, the J end by 1 base, with 7 bases between. CDR3 in amino acids: CASSIGGSYNEQFF. In nucleotides, the CDR3 is TGTGCCAGTAGTATCGGGGGTTCCTACAATGAGCAGTTCTTC.

This sequence joins TRBV28 and TRBJ2-5; 10 nucleotides match TRBD1. The end of the DNA is better explained by TRBJ2-7, so the J call may be wrong. The CDR3 has 15 residues. The V gene's germline CDR1 is MDHEN and CDR2 SYDVKM. The CDR3 region has the DNA TGTGCCAGCAGTTTATGGGACAGGGGGAGCTTCGAGCAGTACTTC. Amino acids: CASSLWDRGSFEQYF.

This sequence joins TRBV10-2 and TRBJ2-1; 10 positions match TRBD2. From germline, CDR1 is WSHSY and CDR2 SAAADI. J was trimmed by 4 bases and V by 3 bases; bases with no gene match: 9. There are 17 residues in the CDR3. This chain's CDR3 is CASSDRASGGLYNEQFF. CDR3 coding DNA: TGCGCCAGCAGTGATAGGGCTAGCGGGGGCCTATACAATGAGCAGTTCTTC.

The CDR3 spells CASQGMGTVTEAFF. DNA for the CDR3: TGTGCCAGCCAAGGAATGGGGACAGTCACTGAAGCTTTCTTT. V gene TRBV27 combines with J gene TRBJ1-1, with 7 bases that match TRBD1. The CDR3 runs to 14 residues. CDR1 is MNHEY and CDR2 is SMNVEV in the germline V gene (reference sequence). J was trimmed by 4 bases and V by 8 bases; bases with no gene match: 10.

The chain is built from TRBV5-4 and TRBJ1-2; TRBD1 might be the D (5 bases). The length of the CDR3 is 14 residues. The germline V gene has CDR1 SGHNT and CDR2 YYREEE (reference sequence). V lost 5 bases, J lost 8 bases, and 19 bases lay in between. CDR3 loop: CASRTMGGLGGYTF. As DNA, the CDR3 is TGTGCCAGCAGGACGATGGGGGGGTTAGGAGGCTACACCTTC. Complete variable domain (other parts from reference TRBV5-4 and TRBJ1-2): ETGVTQSPTHLIKTRGQQVTLRCSSQSGHNTVSWYQQALGQGPQFIFQYYREEENGRGNFPPRFSGLQFPNYSSELNVNALELDDSALYLCASRTMGGLGGYTFGSGTRLTVV.

The V call is TRBV28, the J call TRBJ1-4; D ambiguous. The germline gives CDR1 MDHEN, CDR2 SYDVKM. V lost 8 bases and J 10 bases, leaving 11 bases between the germline ends. The CDR3 has 11 amino acids. The CDR3, as DNA: TGTGCCAGCCACCGGGGAGGAAAACTGTTTTTT. Its protein product is CASHRGGKLFF.

This sequence joins TRBV28 and TRBJ1-1; a possible D gene is TRBD1 (6 bases). Germline assignment: CDR1 MDHEN and CDR2 SYDVKM. With 6 bases removed from V and 3 bases from J, the gap between germline ends came to 17 bases. There are 15 residues in the CDR3. The DNA of the CDR3 is TGTGCCAGCAGCCCAAGACAGGCCTGGGACACTGAAGCTTTCTTT. This codes for CASSPRQAWDTEAFF.

This chain joins TRBV7-8 and TRBJ1-6; a weak D match, TRBD1 (6 bases). The CDR3 totals 15 residues. The germline CDR1 and CDR2 sequences are SGHVS and FQNEAQ. V dropped 8 bases and J dropped 0 bases, with 11 bases sitting between them. The CDR3 loop is CASRTASSYNSPLHF. The CDR3 DNA follows: TGTGCCAGCCGGACAGCTAGCTCCTATAATTCACCCCTCCACTTT.

The chain employs TRBV30 and TRBJ2-3; possible D gene TRBD2, 5 bases. The CDR3 is made up of 15 amino acids. The V end was cut by 5 bases, the J end by 6 bases, with 21 bases between. The germline CDR1 and CDR2 sequences are GTSNPN and SVGIG (reference sequence). The chain's CDR3 is CAWGPEGSTDDTQYF. The CDR3 nucleotides are TGTGCCTGGGGCCCTGAGGGCTCCACTGACGATACGCAGTATTTT.

The chain employs TRBV27 and TRBJ2-7; D gene uncertain. Trimming took off 3 bases at V and 2 bases at J, with 8 bases between the two ends. The CDR3 extends over 13 amino acids. Germline CDR1 is MNHEY and CDR2 is SMNVEV (reference sequence). In nucleotides, the CDR3 is TGTGCCAGCAGTTTTGGCAAGACCTACGAGCAGTACTTC. Protein: CASSFGKTYEQYF.

This rearrangement joins TRBV5-5 to TRBJ1-1, with 7 bases aligning to TRBD1. Germline V lookup: CDR1 SGHKS, CDR2 YYEKEE (reference sequence). The CDR3 loop spans 12 amino acids. Trimming removed 4 bases from V and 6 bases from J; junction bases left unmatched: 3. This CDR3 is CASSRQGPEAFF. The CDR3 nucleotides read TGTGCCAGCAGCCGACAGGGTCCTGAAGCTTTCTTT.

V and J are TRBV27 and TRBJ2-7; 8 nucleotides line up with TRBD2. The CDR3 runs 17 residues. Germline V gene data show CDR1 as MNHEY and CDR2 as SMNVEV (reference sequence). Unmatched junction bases numbered 10, after V lost 3 bases and J lost 0 bases. Here the CDR3 reads CASSFGGERGSSYEQYF. The DNA for the CDR3 is TGTGCCAGCAGTTTCGGTGGGGAGCGGGGGAGCTCCTACGAGCAGTACTTC.

The chain carries TRBV30 and TRBJ2-7, with 12 bases matching TRBD2. The CDR3 spans 13 residues. V shed 5 bases and J 7 bases; nucleotides not matched to a gene: 6. In germline, CDR1 is GTSNPN, CDR2 SVGIG (reference sequence). The CDR3 region has the DNA TGTGCCTGGCGGACTAGCGGGATGGGGGAGCAGTACTTC. Protein: CAWRTSGMGEQYF.

About this clone itself: One end of the junction fails to match germline, which may point to a read error. The chain couples TRBV7-7 to TRBJ2-2; D might be TRBD2 (6 bases). This CDR3 spans 14 amino acids. CDR1 and CDR2 (germline): SSHAT, FNYEAQ (reference sequence). CDR3 protein: CASSSGLYTGELFF. The CDR3 coding sequence is TGTGCTAGCAGCTCGGGACTTTACACCGGGGAGCTGTTTTTT.

V is TRBV11-2 and J is TRBJ2-6, with TRBD2 matching over 7 bases. Germline values: CDR1 SGHAT, CDR2 FQNNGV. The CDR3 runs to 17 residues. V was clipped by 1 base and J by 0 bases; unmatched bases: 3. The CDR3: CASSLGGGGSGANVLTF. CDR3 nucleotides: TGTGCCAGCAGCTTAGGGGGGGGAGGCTCTGGGGCCAACGTCCTGACTTTC.

The J gene is TRBJ2-7, the V gene TRBV2; D gene ambiguous. CDR1 is SNHLY and CDR2 is FYNNEI in the germline V gene. The CDR3 sequence is 12 residues long. Trimming took off 5 bases at V and 0 bases at J, with 5 bases between the two ends. The CDR3 bases are TGTGCCAGCAGTAAATACTCCTACGAGCAGTACTTC. It yields the protein CASSKYSYEQYF.

The CDR3 loop reads CASSSWRRSYEQYF. In nucleotides, the CDR3 is TGTGCCAGCAGCTCATGGCGGCGATCCTACGAGCAGTACTTC. The genes are TRBV11-1 and TRBJ2-7; D call uncertain. Germline CDR1 and CDR2: SGHAT and FQDESV (reference sequence). Trimming stripped 4 bases from V and 1 base from J, with 11 bases between. The CDR3 has 14 residues.

The gene calls are TRBV7-2 and TRBJ2-1, with 10 bases lining up with TRBD2. Germline loops: CDR1 SGHTA, CDR2 FQGNSA. CDR3 length equals 15 residues. J lost 5 bases, V lost 2 bases, and 3 bases had no gene match. The CDR3 loop reads CASSLLAGGNNEQFF. The CDR3 DNA reads TGTGCCAGCAGCTTATTAGCGGGGGGCAACAATGAGCAGTTCTTC.

The chain carries TRBV5-1 and TRBJ2-5; TRBD2 might be the D (7 bases). Deletions cut 3 bases from V and 5 bases from J, with 29 bases between. The CDR3 runs 19 residues. The V gene's germline CDR1 is SGHRS and CDR2 YFSETQ. The CDR3 DNA sequence: TGCGCCAGCAGCTCCTCAGCTGGGTGGGGGGGCCTCCTCCGCGAGACCCAGTACTTC. Translating gives CASSSSAGWGGLLRETQYF.

This chain connects TRBV5-6 to TRBJ1-2; possible D gene TRBD1, 6 bases. CDR1 is SGHDT, CDR2 YYEEEE, per germline. Trimming shortened V by 5 bases and J by 4 bases, and 12 bases separated the two germline ends. The CDR3 runs 13 residues. Written as DNA, the CDR3 is TGTGCCAGCAGTTCTGGACAGACCTATGGCTACACCTTC. Protein sequence: CASSSGQTYGYTF.

This chain joins TRBV2 and TRBJ2-2, with D maybe TRBD1 (6 bases). Germline CDR1 SNHLY, CDR2 FYNNEI. The CDR3 covers 17 residues. Trimming took 9 bases from V and 1 from J, leaving 21 bases between them. CDR3 nucleotide sequence: TGTGCCAGGCTAGGGGGTTACGGACTGGGGAACACCGGGGAGCTGTTTTTT. Amino acid sequence: CARLGGYGLGNTGELFF.

V gene TRBV6-5 combines with J gene TRBJ1-1; no firm D call. This CDR3 spans 11 amino acids. Germline V gene lookup returns CDR1 MNHEY and CDR2 SVGAGI. The V gene lost 4 bases and the J gene lost 7 bases, with 7 bases spanning the gap. The CDR3 DNA sequence: TGTGCCAGCAGTTGGGCAGATGAAGCTTTCTTT. This gives the protein CASSWADEAFF.

V usage is TRBV7-2 and J usage is TRBJ2-7; no reliable D call. The length of the CDR3 is 16 residues. The V gene's germline CDR1 is SGHTA and CDR2 FQGNSA. The ends were cut back, 1 base at V and 2 bases at J, with 15 bases in the middle. The CDR3 bases are TGTGCCAGCAGCTTAGATGTCCAGCGCGATCCCTACGAGCAGTACTTC. This gives the protein CASSLDVQRDPYEQYF.